These T cell receptor beta chains were read from a single sample in a study of regulatory T cells in long-lasting Graves disease. TCRdb reprocessed the multiplex PCR reads via MiXCR and lists one record per CDR3 protein. The repertoire consists of 400,000 to 550,000 distinct CDR3 sequences, with 14% to 15% occurring once and the leading ten covering approximately 16%. These data were also filed under a second study, of T cells in Graves' hyperthyroidism and ophthalmopathy.

The sequences come from peripheral blood mononuclear cells (PBMCs), collected at new diagnosis, from a patient treated with antithyroid drugs. The source of these receptors is a woman younger than 45 with Graves disease. The CDR3 runs from the conserved cysteine through the conserved F or W. Expanded clones get a size class; other rows say once, few or many, or leave the size out.

TRBV2	many	TRBJ1-6	CASSPQGRTGSPLHF
TRBV27	many	TRBJ2-3	CASNPRGDTQYF
TRBV6-5	NA	TRBJ1-2	CASSSHAAAYYGYTF
TRBV20-1	NA	TRBJ2-7	CSARRGIEQYF
TRBV7-9	many	TRBJ2-1	CASSQRGGGVNEQFF
TRBV18	many	TRBJ1-2	CASSPSPGGDYGYTF
TRBV24-1	many	TRBJ2-1	CATSDRWREVNEQFF
TRBV11-2	many	TRBJ1-3	CASSPDRLGSGNTIYF
TRBV6-2/TRBV6-3	few	TRBJ2-2	CASSYASNTGELFF
TRBV27	few	TRBJ1-6	CASTGGITSPLHF
TRBV7-9	NA	TRBJ2-5	CASSKRTGEETQYF
TRBV19	many	TRBJ2-1	CASSLAMGEQFF
TRBV7-2	NA	TRBJ2-5	CASSSQDFKETQYF
TRBV6-9	few	TRBJ2-7	CASSFQQGLGYEQYF
TRBV20-1	many	TRBJ2-1	CSARSSGDLYEQFF
TRBV7-6	many	TRBJ2-1	CASSLFNSAGAGYNEQFF
TRBV5-5	NA	TRBJ2-7	CASSLGDGGGTYEQYF
TRBV24-1	many	TRBJ1-2	CATSDLDSNYGYTF
TRBV6-5	NA	TRBJ2-6	CASSYPISWGPRGGANVLTF
TRBV5-1	many	TRBJ2-3	CASSLDRTITDTQYF
TRBV20-1	many	TRBJ1-1	CSAVGGVIGTEAFF
TRBV30	NA	TRBJ1-2	CAWSLTGGGYTF
TRBV6-1	many	TRBJ2-2	CASSLTRGGGELFF
TRBV18	few	TRBJ2-5	CASSPPSDETQYF
TRBV7-9	NA	TRBJ2-5	CASNLPGLDETQYF
TRBV5-1	few	TRBJ2-5	CASSFGGRQETQYF
TRBV7-8	many	TRBJ2-1	CASRGSGRDYNEQFF
TRBV6-2/TRBV6-3	NA	TRBJ1-5	CASSEQAGGNQPQHF
TRBV12-3/TRBV12-4	many	TRBJ2-5	CASSGDRAEETQYF
TRBV12-3/TRBV12-4	many	TRBJ1-3	CASSLRGGSSGNTIYF
TRBV25-1	NA	TRBJ2-7	CASSEYSGVYEQYF
TRBV7-6	few	TRBJ1-2	CASSLWGQDGYTF
TRBV6-5	few	TRBJ1-2	CASSSDTIMGGYTF
TRBV12-5	many	TRBJ1-1	CASGRTRDILYAQLNTEAFF
TRBV12-3/TRBV12-4	few	TRBJ2-2	CASRAQGTGELFF